These 27 T cell receptor beta chains share one sample of origin, sequenced in a study of cytomegalovirus exposure and HLA in healthy donors. The PCR ran on 60 Vbeta and 13 Jbeta primers. Clones were read by immunoSEQ multiplex PCR, and TCRdb kept only the in-frame ones, dropping some. The data show over 110,000 clones, about 80% seen once. Source material: PBMCs. These receptors were collected from a male donor in good health and CMV-seropositive.

This rearrangement joins TRBV2 to TRBJ1-1, with D maybe TRBD1 (5 bases). CDR1 SNHLY and CDR2 FYNNEI come from the germline V gene. Deletions cut 8 bases from V and 1 base from J, with 11 bases between. The CDR3 runs to 13 residues. The CDR3 nucleotides read TGTGCCAGCTTTAGGACAAAGAACACTGAAGCTTTCTTT. It translates to CASFRTKNTEAFF.

To note about this clone: The sample contains more than one DNA sequence encoding this CDR3. The chain is built from TRBV7-8 and TRBJ1-1, with TRBD1 matching 7 bases. V dropped 1 base and J dropped 7; count of bases not matched to a gene: 12. This CDR3 is 16 amino acids long. Per germline, CDR1 SGHVS and CDR2 FQNEAQ. CDR3 sequence reads: CASSLVGGHRGGEAFF. The CDR3 coding sequence is TGTGCCAGCAGCTTAGTTGGGGGGCACAGGGGCGGTGAAGCTTTCTTT.

The table lists this clone with a few counts. The chain employs TRBV7-2 and TRBJ2-7; 8 bases match TRBD2. V was pared by 4 bases and J by 4 bases, with 12 bases of the junction left unmatched. CDR1 is SGHTA, CDR2 FQGNSA, per germline. The CDR3 length is 16 residues. CDR3 nucleotides: TGTGCCAGCAGCTATGATAGTACCGGACTAGCATACGAGCAGTACTTC. Translated, it gives CASSYDSTGLAYEQYF.

This clone was seen only a few times. The sample carries other DNA sequences with the same CDR3. The genes are TRBV6-4 and TRBJ2-3, with 11 positions matching TRBD1. Germline CDR1 is MRHNA and CDR2 is SNTAGT. The V gene end was trimmed by 2 bases and the J gene end by 5 bases; junction bases not matched to a gene: 0. CDR3 length equals 14 residues. The DNA of the CDR3 is TGTGCCAGCAGTGACGGGACAGGGGGAGATACGCAGTATTTT. It codes for CASSDGTGGDTQYF.

This clone occurred a few times. The genes are TRBV7-3 and TRBJ2-1; 7 nucleotides line up with TRBD2. The germline V gene encodes CDR1 SGHTA and CDR2 FQGTGA. The CDR3 runs to 14 residues. The ends lost 3 bases at V and 7 bases at J; junction bases unmatched: 6. In DNA, the CDR3 is TGTGCCAGCAGCTTTGCGGGAGCTATAAATGAGCAGTTCTTC. This sequence encodes CASSFAGAINEQFF.

In its sample, this clone was seen a few times. V usage is TRBV19 and J usage is TRBJ1-1; 7 bases are a match to TRBD1. Trimming at V came to 6 bases and at J to 1 base, leaving 5 bases not matched to a gene. Germline V lookup: CDR1 LNHDA, CDR2 SQIVND (reference sequence). This CDR3 contains 14 residues. Here the CDR3 DNA reads TGTGCCAGTAGGTTCCAGGGGGAGAACACTGAAGCTTTCTTT. Translation gives CASRFQGENTEAFF.

This chain links TRBV2 with TRBJ1-5; D is perhaps TRBD1 (6 bases). Between the trimmed V and J ends, which lost 3 bases and 10 bases, there was a span of 19 bases. The CDR3 spans 15 residues. Germline V gene data show CDR1 as SNHLY and CDR2 as FYNNEI. DNA for the CDR3: TGTGCCAGCAGTGATTGGGACACGACATGGGAACCCCAGCATTTT. It encodes CASSDWDTTWEPQHF.

This chain links TRBV5-4 with TRBJ2-5, with 9 bases lining up with TRBD2. The trim removed 4 bases at V and 1 base at J, leaving 8 bases unmatched. Germline CDR1 is SGHNT and CDR2 is YYREEE (reference sequence). The CDR3 consists of 16 residues. DNA of the CDR3: TGTGCCAGCAGCCCAAGCGGGGGGCCTATCCAAGAGACCCAGTACTTC. It yields the protein CASSPSGGPIQETQYF.

This chain links TRBV12-5 with TRBJ2-5; TRBD2 matches at 9 bases. V lost 1 base, J lost 5 bases, and 8 bases stayed unmatched. The CDR3 runs to 16 residues. From germline, CDR1 is LGHNT and CDR2 FRNRAP. CDR3 residues: CASGLDYLAGLETQYF. In DNA, the CDR3 is TGTGCTAGTGGTTTGGATTATCTAGCGGGGTTGGAGACCCAGTACTTC.

The chain joins TRBV9 to TRBJ2-7, with TRBD1 identical over 9 bases. CDR1 and CDR2 (germline): SGDLS, YYNGEE. The junction had 5 bases not matched to a gene; V was cut back by 3 bases and J by 4 bases. The length of the CDR3 is 14 residues. CDR3 amino acids: CASSETGGAYEQYF. CDR3 nucleotide sequence: TGTGCCAGCAGCGAAACAGGGGGCGCTTACGAGCAGTACTTC. The variable domain in full, with the rest retrieved from reference TRBV9 and TRBJ2-7, is DSGVTQTPKHLITATGQRVTLRCSPRSGDLSVYWYQQSLDQGLQFLIQYYNGEERAKGNILERFSAQQFPDLHSELNLSSLELGDSALYFCASSETGGAYEQYFGPGTRLTVT.

This clone was observed a single time. The J gene is TRBJ2-1, the V gene TRBV7-6; 10 bases agree with TRBD1. Trimming at V came to 5 bases and at J to 8 bases, leaving 6 bases not matched to a gene. Germline CDR1 reads SGHVS; CDR2 reads FNYEAQ. This CDR3 spans 14 amino acids. The DNA of the CDR3 is TGTGCCAGCAGCGGACAGGGGGTTATCGATGAGCAGTTCTTC. Translated: CASSGQGVIDEQFF.

The rearrangement joins TRBV15 to TRBJ1-2; possible D gene TRBD1, 6 bases. The CDR3 has 15 residues. Germline lookup yields CDR1 LNHNV and CDR2 YYDKDF (reference sequence). The V end lost 2 bases, the J end lost 2 bases, and 12 bases lay between the germline ends. CDR3 sequence: CATSRSRTGNYGYTF. The CDR3, as DNA: TGTGCCACCAGCAGAAGCAGAACAGGGAACTATGGCTACACCTTC.

This chain joins TRBV7-9 and TRBJ2-1; 7 bases match TRBD1. CDR3 length equals 15 residues. Germline V gives CDR1 SEHNR, CDR2 FQNEAQ (reference sequence). V dropped 5 bases and J dropped 0; count of bases not matched to a gene: 4. The chain's CDR3 is CASSLWTGSYNEQFF. Written as DNA, the CDR3 is TGTGCCAGCAGCCTTTGGACAGGCTCCTACAATGAGCAGTTCTTC.

This clone was detected only once. The J gene is TRBJ2-1, the V gene TRBV11-2, with TRBD2 matching 9 bases. The CDR3 has 15 amino acids. Germline V lookup: CDR1 SGHAT, CDR2 FQNNGV. V dropped 6 bases and J dropped 4; count of bases not matched to a gene: 7. CDR3 amino acids: CASRTLAGLYNEQFF. In nucleotides, the CDR3 is TGTGCCAGCAGAACACTAGCGGGCCTTTACAATGAGCAGTTCTTC.

The V call is TRBV14, the J call TRBJ2-1, with 11 bases matching TRBD2. The CDR3 is 17 residues long. CDR1 is SGHDN, CDR2 FVKESK, per germline. With V trimmed by 4 bases and J by 3 bases, 8 bases remained unmatched. The CDR3 nucleotides read TGTGCCAGCAGCCCTACTAGCGGGAGAGCCCGCTACAATGAGCAGTTCTTC. It codes for CASSPTSGRARYNEQFF. The full variable domain, in which reference TRBV14 and TRBJ2-1 provide the parts outside the CDR3, is EAGVTQFPSHSVIEKGQTVTLRCDPISGHDNLYWYRRVMGKEIKFLLHFVKESKQDESGMPNNRFLAERTGGTYSTLKVQPAELEDSGVYFCASSPTSGRARYNEQFFGPGTRLTVL.

The sample holds a few counts of this clone. This sequence joins TRBV6-6 and TRBJ1-4; no firm D call. Germline loops: CDR1 MNHNY, CDR2 SVGAGI (reference sequence). The CDR3 sequence is 11 residues long. The V end was cut by 9 bases, the J end by 7 bases, with 9 bases between. For the CDR3, the DNA is TGTGCCAGTACGCAGGTTGAAAAACTGTTTTTT. This encodes CASTQVEKLFF.

The chain recombines TRBV25-1 with TRBJ1-1; D is possibly TRBD1 (6 bases). V lost 1 base to trimming and J lost 3 bases, with 9 bases between them. This CDR3 region has 14 residues. In germline, CDR1 is MGHDK, CDR2 SYGVNS. CDR3 in amino acids: CASSESAGDTEAFF. Written as DNA, the CDR3 is TGTGCCAGCAGTGAATCGGCAGGGGACACTGAAGCTTTCTTT.

This chain joins TRBV7-3 and TRBJ1-6, with TRBD1 matching 10 bases. The V gene's germline CDR1 is SGHTA and CDR2 FQGTGA. The CDR3 is 16 amino acids. The ends lost 6 bases at V and 6 bases at J; junction bases unmatched: 8. CDR3 sequence reads: CASRSGTGDSNSPLHF. DNA for the CDR3: TGTGCCAGCAGGTCCGGGACAGGGGATAGTAATTCACCCCTCCACTTT. Supplemented by reference TRBV7-3 and TRBJ1-6, the full variable domain reads GAGVSQTPSNKVTEKGKYVELRCDPISGHTALYWYRQSLGQGPEFLIYFQGTGAADDSGLPNDRFFAVRPEGSVSTLKIQRTERGDSAVYLCASRSGTGDSNSPLHFGNGTRLTVT.

For the CDR3, the DNA is TGCACCAGCAGCCGAGGGGGAAGCGGGAGGCCTCCGTACAATGAGCAGTTCTTC. This encodes CTSSRGGSGRPPYNEQFF. V gene TRBV1 combines with J gene TRBJ2-1; the D call in the table, TRBD2, was not verified against the DNA. TRBV1 is recorded as a pseudogene. This CDR3 has 18 residues.

Only one count was recorded for this clone. The chain uses TRBV5-1 and TRBJ2-2; the match to TRBD1 covers 7 bases. In germline, CDR1 is SGHRS, CDR2 YFSETQ. V shed 0 bases, J shed 1 base, and the junction held 3 bases outside the gene matches. CDR3 length: 16 amino acids. The CDR3 bases are TGCGCCAGCAGCTTGGAGGGGGCGCGGAACACCGGGGAGCTGTTTTTT. Translation: CASSLEGARNTGELFF.

The chain combines TRBV27 with TRBJ2-7; 8 bases align to TRBD1. J gave up 0 bases and V 3 bases, and 7 bases lay outside the gene matches. Germline CDR1 MNHEY, CDR2 SMNVEV (reference sequence). CDR3 length: 16 amino acids. CDR3 region: CASSLAGGPSSYEQYF. CDR3 coding DNA: TGTGCCAGCAGTTTGGCAGGGGGCCCAAGCTCCTACGAGCAGTACTTC.

This chain joins TRBV6-6 and TRBJ1-2; weak D call: TRBD1 (6 bases). The germline V gene has CDR1 MNHNY and CDR2 SVGAGI (reference sequence). V gave up 5 bases and J gave up 3 bases, with 16 bases separating them. The CDR3 contains 15 residues. CDR3: CASSLQGNKYYGYTF. The CDR3 DNA reads as TGTGCCAGCAGTCTACAGGGCAATAAGTACTATGGCTACACCTTC.

This clone was detected a few times. The chain links TRBV4-1 to TRBJ2-1, with TRBD2 matching 15 bases. The V segment lost 3 bases and the J segment 0 bases; nucleotides outside the gene matches: 6. The CDR3 extends over 19 amino acids. The germline V gene encodes CDR1 MGHRA and CDR2 YSYEKL. The DNA for the CDR3 is TGCGCCAGCAGCCACCCGGGACTAGCGGGGGGCTACTCCTACAATGAGCAGTTCTTC. This sequence encodes CASSHPGLAGGYSYNEQFF.

V usage is TRBV11-3 and J usage is TRBJ2-3; TRBD2 matches 10 bases. The junction had 1 base not matched to a gene; V was cut back by 4 bases and J by 3 bases. The CDR3 consists of 14 residues. The germline gives CDR1 SGHNT, CDR2 YENEEA. The CDR3 DNA reads as TGTGCCAGCAGCTCTAGCGGGGGAACAGATACGCAGTATTTT. Protein product: CASSSSGGTDTQYF.

This clone is categorized as medium-sized. V is TRBV6-1 and J is TRBJ2-1; 10 bases fit TRBD2. Germline-derived CDR1 and CDR2 are MNHNS and SASEGT. The CDR3 length is 15 residues. Losses at the gene ends were 4 bases for V and 3 bases for J; bases not matched to a gene: 3. The DNA for the CDR3 is TGTGCCAGCAGTGTGGCTAGCGGGGGCTACAATGAGCAGTTCTTC. Translation gives CASSVASGGYNEQFF.

The rearrangement links TRBV6-5 to TRBJ2-5; 8 nucleotides align to TRBD1. The CDR3 covers 13 residues. After removal of 7 bases from V and 2 bases from J, the junction contained 3 bases not matched to a gene. The germline V gene has CDR1 MNHEY and CDR2 SVGAGI. In DNA form, the CDR3 reads TGTGCCAGCAAGAGACAGGGGCAAGAGACCCAGTACTTC. Protein product: CASKRQGQETQYF.

This clone was seen only once. The chain is built from TRBV5-8 and TRBJ2-7, with 7 nucleotides matching TRBD1. The length of the CDR3 is 13 residues. J was trimmed by 3 bases and V by 7 bases; bases with no gene match: 7. The germline gives CDR1 SGHTS, CDR2 YDEGEE. The chain's CDR3 is CASGTGAVYEQYF. The DNA for the CDR3 is TGTGCCAGCGGCACAGGGGCGGTCTACGAGCAGTACTTC.